This entry lists 16 T cell receptor beta chains sequenced from one sample in a study of blood T cell repertoires in COVID-19. Profiled with immunoSEQ multiplex PCR; TCRdb holds only in-frame clones, not every one. The sample includes a few hundred thousand clones, 89% seen only once; the top ten take more than 9.5%. Sequencing was carried out using peripheral blood. These receptors came from a young woman with COVID-19, enrolled during active disease.

The chain has TRBV10-3 and TRBJ1-2, with TRBD1 matching over 11 bases. V shed 5 bases, J shed 6 bases, and the junction held 2 bases outside the gene matches. CDR3 length equals 13 residues. Germline V gene sequence: CDR1 ENHRY, CDR2 SYGVKD. This CDR3 is CAISRTGGNGYTF. The CDR3 bases are TGTGCCATCAGTCGGACAGGGGGCAATGGCTACACCTTC.

The V and J genes are TRBV19 and TRBJ2-3; 9 nucleotides align to TRBD1. Germline CDR1 reads LNHDA; CDR2 reads SQIVND (reference sequence). CDR3 length equals 13 residues. V gave up 9 bases and J gave up 5 bases; unmatched junction bases: 6. CDR3 loop: CASGQGMGDTQYF. CDR3 sequence (DNA): TGTGCCAGCGGACAGGGGATGGGAGATACGCAGTATTTT. Full variable domain (rest looked up from reference TRBV19 and TRBJ2-3): DGGITQSPKYLFRKEGQNVTLSCEQNLNHDAMYWYRQDPGQGLRLIYYSQIVNDFQKGDIAEGYSVSREKKESFPLTVTSAQKNPTAFYLCASGQGMGDTQYFGPGTRLTVL.

V gene TRBV5-5 combines with J gene TRBJ1-3; no clear D. V was cut by 5 bases and J by 1 base, with 16 bases left in between. The CDR3 spans 16 residues. Germline V CDR1 and CDR2: SGHKS, YYEKEE (reference sequence). DNA for the CDR3: TGTGCCAGCAGTTTCCATCCGGTACTGTCTGGAAACACCATATATTTT. This codes for CASSFHPVLSGNTIYF.

The gene calls are TRBV11-2 and TRBJ2-1, with TRBD2 matching 13 bases. The CDR3 sequence is 18 residues long. V shed 2 bases and J 2 bases; nucleotides not matched to a gene: 6. Germline CDR1 SGHAT, CDR2 FQNNGV. The CDR3 nucleotides read TGTGCCAGCAGCTTAACTAGCGGGGGGGCCAGCGCCTACAATGAGCAGTTCTTC. Protein: CASSLTSGGASAYNEQFF.

J is TRBJ1-5 and V is TRBV6-5; TRBD1 agrees at 7 bases. CDR3 length equals 15 residues. V was clipped by 7 bases and J by 0 bases; unmatched bases: 6. Germline V gene data show CDR1 as MNHEY and CDR2 as SVGAGI. The CDR3 spells CASKGTVYSNQPQHF. In DNA, the CDR3 is TGTGCCAGCAAAGGGACAGTTTATAGCAATCAGCCCCAGCATTTT.

The chain combines TRBV10-1 with TRBJ2-3; weak D call: TRBD2 (5 bases). Trimming stripped 6 bases from V and 6 bases from J, with 10 bases between. Looked up from germline, CDR1 is WNHNN and CDR2 is SYGVQD (reference sequence). This CDR3 spans 12 amino acids. The CDR3 reads CASRGDGDTQYF. CDR3 sequence (DNA): TGCGCCAGCAGGGGAGATGGTGATACGCAGTATTTT.

The chain carries TRBV5-1 and TRBJ2-7; 7 bases map to TRBD1. J gave up 2 bases and V 5 bases, and 7 bases lay outside the gene matches. Germline CDR1 reads SGHRS; CDR2 reads YFSETQ. The CDR3 loop spans 14 amino acids. As DNA, the CDR3 is TGCGCCAGCAGAGCCGGGACAGAGACCTACGAGCAGTACTTC. Translation gives CASRAGTETYEQYF.

This sequence joins TRBV3-1 (or the pseudogene TRBV3-2) and TRBJ2-5; 10 bases align to TRBD1. V lost 1 base, J lost 5 bases, and 10 bases stayed unmatched. This CDR3 contains 17 residues. Germline CDR1 reads LGHDT; CDR2 reads YNNKEL (reference sequence). The chain's CDR3 is CASSQADRGPIWETQYF. The CDR3 DNA is TGTGCCAGCAGCCAAGCCGACAGGGGGCCTATTTGGGAGACCCAGTACTTC.

The chain employs TRBV20-1 and TRBJ2-7; D unclear. Deletions cut 3 bases from V and 4 bases from J, with 10 bases between. This CDR3 has 12 amino acids. Looked up from germline, CDR1 is DFQATT and CDR2 is SNEGSKA (reference sequence). The CDR3 is CSASPGLYEQYF. For the CDR3, the DNA is TGCAGTGCTAGTCCAGGCCTATACGAGCAGTACTTC.

This clone was counted a few times. The chain joins TRBV24-1 to TRBJ2-2; 8 nucleotides agree with TRBD2. This CDR3 has 15 amino acids. CDR1 KGHDR and CDR2 SFDVKD come from the germline V gene. V trimming: 8 bases; J trimming: 5 bases; junction bases outside the gene matches: 9. CDR3 protein: CATTPSRGGTGELFF. CDR3 nucleotides: TGTGCCACCACCCCCTCACGGGGGGGTACCGGGGAGCTGTTTTTT.

This clone was recorded only once. This sequence joins TRBV18 and TRBJ1-3, with 8 bases lining up with TRBD1. Germline values: CDR1 KGHSH, CDR2 LQKENI. V lost 6 bases, J lost 6 bases, and 10 bases stayed unmatched. The CDR3 consists of 15 residues. As DNA, the CDR3 is TGTGCCAGCTCGCCTACTACGGACAGGGTAAACACCATATATTTT. Translated, it gives CASSPTTDRVNTIYF.

V gene TRBV7-9 combines with J gene TRBJ1-4, with unresolved D. Germline assignment: CDR1 SEHNR and CDR2 FQNEAQ (reference sequence). The CDR3 is made up of 15 amino acids. V gave up 5 bases and J gave up 7 bases, with 17 bases separating them. CDR3 sequence: CASSHEGRFLEKLFF. CDR3 nucleotides: TGTGCCAGCAGCCACGAGGGCAGGTTCCTTGAAAAACTGTTTTTT.

This clone came up once. The rearrangement joins TRBV4-1 to TRBJ2-5, with 10 positions matching TRBD2. With 0 bases clipped from V and 2 bases from J, the junction kept 3 bases outside the gene matches. Germline V gives CDR1 MGHRA, CDR2 YSYEKL. The CDR3 spans 16 residues. The CDR3 DNA is TGCGCCAGCAGCCAAGATAGGACTAGCGGACAAGAGACCCAGTACTTC. Its protein is CASSQDRTSGQETQYF.

This sequence joins TRBV6-5 and TRBJ1-3; 7 positions match TRBD1. With 0 bases clipped from V and 2 bases from J, the junction kept 4 bases outside the gene matches. The CDR3 has 16 amino acids. Germline V gives CDR1 MNHEY, CDR2 SVGAGI. In DNA, the CDR3 is TGTGCCAGCAGTTACTCCACAGGGGACGCTGGAAACACCATATATTTT. The encoded protein is CASSYSTGDAGNTIYF.

The J gene is TRBJ2-7, the V gene TRBV5-1, with a possible D match to TRBD2 (6 bases). Germline V CDR1 and CDR2: SGHRS, YFSETQ. CDR3 length: 15 residues. Trimming left V 0 bases short and J 3 bases short, with 13 bases between. CDR3 in amino acids: CASSLDGGKNYEQYF. DNA for the CDR3: TGCGCCAGCAGCTTGGACGGCGGGAAGAACTACGAGCAGTACTTC.

V and J are TRBV24-1 and TRBJ1-5, with 9 bases that match TRBD1. Germline V gene data show CDR1 as KGHDR and CDR2 as SFDVKD. V trimming: 5 bases; J trimming: 3 bases; junction bases outside the gene matches: 4. The CDR3 loop spans 15 amino acids. The CDR3 DNA sequence: TGTGCCACCAGTGGACAGGGGGGACTCAATCAGCCCCAGCATTTT. Encoded protein: CATSGQGGLNQPQHF.